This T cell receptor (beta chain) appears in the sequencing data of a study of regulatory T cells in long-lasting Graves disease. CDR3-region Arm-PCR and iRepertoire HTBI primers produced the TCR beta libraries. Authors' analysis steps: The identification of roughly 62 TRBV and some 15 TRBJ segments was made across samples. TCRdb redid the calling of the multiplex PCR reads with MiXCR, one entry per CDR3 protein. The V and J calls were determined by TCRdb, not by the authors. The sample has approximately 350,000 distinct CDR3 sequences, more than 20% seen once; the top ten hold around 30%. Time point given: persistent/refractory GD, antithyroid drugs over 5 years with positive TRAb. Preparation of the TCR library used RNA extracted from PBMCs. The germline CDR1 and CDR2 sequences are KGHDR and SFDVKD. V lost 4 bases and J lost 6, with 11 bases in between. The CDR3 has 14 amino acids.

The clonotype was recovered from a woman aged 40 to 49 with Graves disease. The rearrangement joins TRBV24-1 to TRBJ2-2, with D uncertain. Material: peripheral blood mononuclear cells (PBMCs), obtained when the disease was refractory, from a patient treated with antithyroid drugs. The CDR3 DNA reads TGTGCCACCAGTGACCCCATGGCAGCCGGGGAGCTGTTTTTT. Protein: CATSDPMAAGELFF.